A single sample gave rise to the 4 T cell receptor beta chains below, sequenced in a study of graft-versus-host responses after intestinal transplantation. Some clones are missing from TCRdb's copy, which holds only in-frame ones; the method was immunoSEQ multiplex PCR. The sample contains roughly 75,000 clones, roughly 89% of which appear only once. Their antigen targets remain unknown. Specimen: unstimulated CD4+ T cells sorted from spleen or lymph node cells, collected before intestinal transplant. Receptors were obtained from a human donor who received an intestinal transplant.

CDR3 coding DNA: TGTGCCACCAGGGCGGGGGGCGATCAGCCCCAGCATTTT. Its protein product is CATRAGGDQPQHF. V usage is TRBV10-3 and J usage is TRBJ1-5; D is perhaps TRBD1 (6 bases). The V end lost 10 bases, the J end lost 5 bases, and 15 bases lay between the germline ends. Germline V gene data show CDR1 as ENHRY and CDR2 as SYGVKD. This CDR3 contains 13 residues.

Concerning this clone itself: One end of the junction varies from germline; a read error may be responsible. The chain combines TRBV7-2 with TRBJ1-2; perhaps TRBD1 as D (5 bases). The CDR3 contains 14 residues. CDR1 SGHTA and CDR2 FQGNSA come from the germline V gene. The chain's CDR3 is CASGLGGGNYGYTF. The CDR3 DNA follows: TGTGCCAGCGGCTTGGGGGGAGGGAACTATGGCTACACCTTC.

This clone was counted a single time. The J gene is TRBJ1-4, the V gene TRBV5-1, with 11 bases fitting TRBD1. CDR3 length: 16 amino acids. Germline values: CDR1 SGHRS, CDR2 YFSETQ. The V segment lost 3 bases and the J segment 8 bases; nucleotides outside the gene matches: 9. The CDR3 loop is CASSSGQGAAWEKLFF. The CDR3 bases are TGCGCCAGCAGCTCCGGACAGGGGGCGGCATGGGAAAAACTGTTTTTT.

In nucleotides, the CDR3 is TGTGCCAGCAGTACAGGGGGCCCCTACAATGAGCAGTTCTTC. This gives the protein CASSTGGPYNEQFF. The chain links TRBV6-5 to TRBJ2-1, with 9 bases fitting TRBD1. V shed 5 bases and J 2 bases; nucleotides not matched to a gene: 1. The CDR3 sequence is 14 residues long. Germline V lookup: CDR1 MNHEY, CDR2 SVGAGI.